This T cell receptor (beta chain) was captured in a study of identical twins. Through template switching, a universal primer site was introduced, and the cDNA contained unique molecular identifiers. TCRdb itself ran the 5' RACE reads through MiXCR, one entry per CDR3 protein. The sample lists around 220,000 distinct CDR3 sequences, over 11% occurring once. Trimming at V came to 6 bases and at J to 11 bases, leaving 8 bases not matched to a gene. This CDR3 comprises 12 residues. Germline CDR1 and CDR2: MDHEN and SYDVKM. For this clonotype: Its specificity is not known.

Study outcomes and limitations: The abundant beta clonotypes from cord blood had fewer insertions, and memory repertoires had none of this.

The chain uses TRBV28 and TRBJ1-1, with TRBD1 matching 8 bases. The sample comprised memory (CD45RO+) T cells sorted from blood. The sequence derives from a woman aged 18-29 years in good health. CDR3 protein: CASRVRGPQAFF. In DNA, the CDR3 is TGTGCCAGCAGGGTCAGGGGGCCTCAGGCTTTCTTT.